This TCR beta chain was obtained from a study of cytomegalovirus exposure and HLA in healthy donors. The wider study: The roughly 120 validation repertoires matched the 666 first-cohort repertoires in platform, a later analysis reported.

Germline trimming cut 5 bases from V and 3 bases from J; bases unmatched to any gene: 5. CDR3 length: 14 residues. The germline V gene has CDR1 SGHAT and CDR2 FQNNGV. TCRdb keeps only in-frame clones here, not all; method: immunoSEQ multiplex PCR. The sample lists hundreds of thousands of clones; about 90% were seen once. Sequenced input: PBMCs. The chain employs TRBV11-2 and TRBJ1-2; TRBD1 matches 8 bases. The TCR sequence derives from a man aged 18-30 years in good health and CMV-seropositive. DNA for the CDR3: TGTGCCAGCAGCCGCACGGGACAGGACTATGGCTACACCTTC. Protein sequence: CASSRTGQDYGYTF.